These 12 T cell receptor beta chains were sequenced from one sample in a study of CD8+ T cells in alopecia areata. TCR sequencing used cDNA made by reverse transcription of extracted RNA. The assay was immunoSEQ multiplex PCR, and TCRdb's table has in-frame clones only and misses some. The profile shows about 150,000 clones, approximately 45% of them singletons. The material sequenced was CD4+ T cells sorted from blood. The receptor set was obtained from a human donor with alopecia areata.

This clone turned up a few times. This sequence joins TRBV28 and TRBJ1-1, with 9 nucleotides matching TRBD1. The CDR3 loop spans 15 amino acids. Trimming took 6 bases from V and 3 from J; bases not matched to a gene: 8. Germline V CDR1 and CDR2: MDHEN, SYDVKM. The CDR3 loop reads CASRTGGELHTEAFF. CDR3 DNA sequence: TGTGCCAGCAGAACAGGGGGCGAATTACACACTGAAGCTTTCTTT.

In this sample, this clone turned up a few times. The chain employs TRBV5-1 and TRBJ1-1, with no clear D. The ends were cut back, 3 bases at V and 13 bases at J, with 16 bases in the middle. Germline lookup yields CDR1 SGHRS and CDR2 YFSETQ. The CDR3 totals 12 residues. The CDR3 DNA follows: TGCGCCAGCAGCTCGGAGTCACGCGGCGGTTTCTTT. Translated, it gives CASSSESRGGFF.

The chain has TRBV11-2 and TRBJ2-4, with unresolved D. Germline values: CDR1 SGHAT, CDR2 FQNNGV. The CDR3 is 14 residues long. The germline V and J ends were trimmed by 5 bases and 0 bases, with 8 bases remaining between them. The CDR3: CASSLPRAKNIQYF. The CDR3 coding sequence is TGTGCCAGCAGCCTTCCTCGAGCCAAAAACATTCAGTACTTC.

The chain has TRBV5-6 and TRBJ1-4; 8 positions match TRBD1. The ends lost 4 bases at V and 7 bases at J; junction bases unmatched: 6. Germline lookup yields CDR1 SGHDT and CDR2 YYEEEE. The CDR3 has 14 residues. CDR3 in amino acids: CASSHGQGSEKLFF. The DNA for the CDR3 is TGTGCCAGCAGCCACGGACAGGGATCTGAAAAACTGTTTTTT.

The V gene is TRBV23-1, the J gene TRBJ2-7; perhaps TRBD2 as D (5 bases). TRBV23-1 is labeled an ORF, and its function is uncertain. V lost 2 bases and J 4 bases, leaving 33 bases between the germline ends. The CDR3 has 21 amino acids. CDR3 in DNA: TGCGCCAGCAGTCAACCCGTTCCCCAGGAGACCTATCGCCTGAGGAGGTACGAGCAGTACTTC. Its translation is CASSQPVPQETYRLRRYEQYF.

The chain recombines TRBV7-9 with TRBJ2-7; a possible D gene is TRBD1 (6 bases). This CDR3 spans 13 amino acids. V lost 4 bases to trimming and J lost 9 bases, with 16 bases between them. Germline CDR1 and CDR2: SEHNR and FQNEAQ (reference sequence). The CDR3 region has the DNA TGTGCCAGCAGCTCACAGGGTACAGTCGCGCAGTACTTC. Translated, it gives CASSSQGTVAQYF.

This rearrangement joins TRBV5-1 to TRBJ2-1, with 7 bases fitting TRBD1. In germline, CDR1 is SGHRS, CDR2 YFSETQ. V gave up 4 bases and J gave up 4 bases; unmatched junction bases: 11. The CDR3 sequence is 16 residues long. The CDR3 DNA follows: TGCGCCAGCAGCCGCGCTACCGGGACAGAGTACAATGAGCAGTTCTTC. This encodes CASSRATGTEYNEQFF.

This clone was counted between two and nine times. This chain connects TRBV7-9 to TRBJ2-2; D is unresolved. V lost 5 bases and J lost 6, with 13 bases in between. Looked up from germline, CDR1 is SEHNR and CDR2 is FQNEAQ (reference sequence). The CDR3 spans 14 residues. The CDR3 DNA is TGTGCCAGCAGCCCCCTTTCCCATCCCGGGGAGCTGTTTTTT. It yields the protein CASSPLSHPGELFF.

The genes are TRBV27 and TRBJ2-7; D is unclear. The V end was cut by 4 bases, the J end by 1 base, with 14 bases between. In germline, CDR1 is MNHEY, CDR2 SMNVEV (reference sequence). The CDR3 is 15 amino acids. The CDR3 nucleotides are TGTGCCAGCAGTTCGTTCTGGGATAGGTCCTACGAGCAGTACTTC. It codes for CASSSFWDRSYEQYF.

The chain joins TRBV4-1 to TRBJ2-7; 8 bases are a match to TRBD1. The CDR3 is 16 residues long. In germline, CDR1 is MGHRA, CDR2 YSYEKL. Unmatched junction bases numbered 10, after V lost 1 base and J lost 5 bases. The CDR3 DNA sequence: TGCGCCAGCAGCCAAGTTACCCGGACAGGGTGGCACGAGCAGTACTTC. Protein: CASSQVTRTGWHEQYF.

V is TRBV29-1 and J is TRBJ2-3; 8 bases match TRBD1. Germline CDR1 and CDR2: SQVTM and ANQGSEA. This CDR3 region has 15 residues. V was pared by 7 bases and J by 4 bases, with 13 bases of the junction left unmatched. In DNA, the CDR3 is TGCAGCGCCGCCCCGGACAGGGATGGATCAGATACGCAGTATTTT. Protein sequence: CSAAPDRDGSDTQYF.

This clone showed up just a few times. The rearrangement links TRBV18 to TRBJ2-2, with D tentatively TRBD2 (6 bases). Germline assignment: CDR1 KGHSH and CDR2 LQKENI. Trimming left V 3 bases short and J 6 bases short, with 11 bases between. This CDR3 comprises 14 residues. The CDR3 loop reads CASSPLPGAGELFF. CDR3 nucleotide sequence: TGTGCCAGCTCACCCCTCCCGGGGGCCGGGGAGCTGTTTTTT.